This T cell receptor (beta chain) was recovered during a study of T cells in localized non-small cell lung cancer. Whole-study findings and limits: Across samples, adjacent lung featured a median approximately 60 of the top 100 tumor clones.

The method was immunoSEQ multiplex PCR; TCRdb's version includes in-frame clones alone and lacks a portion of them. The repertoire holds over 30,000 clones, with more than 80% as singletons. Germline CDR1 MDHEN, CDR2 SYDVKM. The V gene lost 6 bases and the J gene lost 7 bases, with 16 bases spanning the gap. CDR3 length: 13 amino acids. To note about this clone: Its antigen is not identified.

The sample here was peripheral blood mononuclear cells, taken before any cancer treatment. This TCR derives from a male donor older than 55 with stage II lung adenocarcinoma. The genes are TRBV28 and TRBJ2-7; D uncertain. CDR3 in amino acids: CASSTQTPLEQYF. CDR3 bases: TGTGCCAGCAGCACCCAAACCCCGCTGGAGCAGTACTTC.